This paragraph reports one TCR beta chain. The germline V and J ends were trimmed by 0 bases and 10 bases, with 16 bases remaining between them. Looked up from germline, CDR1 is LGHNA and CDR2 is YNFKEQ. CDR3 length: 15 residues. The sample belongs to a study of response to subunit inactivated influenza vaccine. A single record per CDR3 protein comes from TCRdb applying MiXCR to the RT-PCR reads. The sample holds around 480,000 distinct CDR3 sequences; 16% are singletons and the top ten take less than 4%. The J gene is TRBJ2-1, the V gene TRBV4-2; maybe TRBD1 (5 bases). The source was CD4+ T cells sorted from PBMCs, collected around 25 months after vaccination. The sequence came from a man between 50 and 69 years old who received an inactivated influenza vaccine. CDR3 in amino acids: CASSQDGAAAAEQFF. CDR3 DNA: TGTGCCAGCAGCCAAGATGGGGCGGCCGCCGCGGAGCAGTTCTTC.